Given below is one T cell receptor beta chain in context. The entry originates in a study of CD8 T cells in Susac syndrome. RNA, at about 0.45 to 1 ug, was reverse transcribed with random hexamers. Via MiXCR, TCRdb re-called the immunoSEQ multiplex PCR reads, giving one row per CDR3 protein. The sample has about 71,000 distinct CDR3 sequences, just over 95% seen once; the top ten hold 0.095% to 0.12%. Trimming removed 1 base from V and 8 bases from J, with 17 bases in between. CDR3 length equals 16 residues. From germline, CDR1 is LGHDT and CDR2 YNNKEL (reference sequence). The V gene is TRBV3-1, the J gene TRBJ1-4; perhaps TRBD1 as D (5 bases). This clonotype was sampled from a human donor with multiple sclerosis. Sequencing was carried out using CD4+ T cells from PBMCs. The CDR3 region has the DNA TGTGCCAGCAGCCAAGCGGTTCTCCAGGGAAGGGAAAAACTGTTTTTT. Its translation: CASSQAVLQGREKLFF.